The clone carrying this TCR beta chain was seen a few times. The sample is drawn from a study of blood T cell repertoires in COVID-19. Study summary: Samples taken during acute and convalescent COVID-19 were collected in the United States, Italy and Spain.

This CDR3 spans 14 amino acids. CDR1 is WNHNN, CDR2 SYGVQD, per germline (reference sequence). Trimming removed 3 bases at V and 6 bases at J, with 15 bases between. The method was immunoSEQ multiplex PCR; TCRdb's version includes in-frame clones alone and lacks a portion of them. The sample holds roughly 120,000 clones; around four fifths are singletons and the top ten take 7.9%. The V gene is TRBV10-1, the J gene TRBJ2-7, with D maybe TRBD2 (6 bases). The origin of this receptor is a man in his 70s with acute or convalescent COVID-19. Sequenced: peripheral blood. The DNA of the CDR3 is TGCGCCAGCAGTGAAGCCCCGACTAGTTCCGAGCAGTACTTC. This codes for CASSEAPTSSEQYF.